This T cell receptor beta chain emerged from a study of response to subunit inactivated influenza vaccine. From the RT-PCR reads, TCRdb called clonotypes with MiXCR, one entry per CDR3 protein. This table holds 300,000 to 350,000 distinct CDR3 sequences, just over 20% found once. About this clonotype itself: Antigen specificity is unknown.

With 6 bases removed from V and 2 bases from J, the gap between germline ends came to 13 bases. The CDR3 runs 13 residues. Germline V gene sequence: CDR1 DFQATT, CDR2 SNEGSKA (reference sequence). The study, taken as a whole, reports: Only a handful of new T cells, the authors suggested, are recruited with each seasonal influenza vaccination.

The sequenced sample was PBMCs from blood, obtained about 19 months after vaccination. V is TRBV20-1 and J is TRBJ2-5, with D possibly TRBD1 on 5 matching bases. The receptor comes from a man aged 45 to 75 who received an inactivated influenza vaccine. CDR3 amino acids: CSALSGAQETQYF. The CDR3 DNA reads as TGCAGTGCCCTAAGTGGGGCGCAAGAGACCCAGTACTTC.